Shown below are 18 T cell receptor beta chains from a single sample sequenced in a study of cytomegalovirus exposure and HLA in healthy donors. PCR used 60 Vbeta primers and 13 Jbeta primers. The data were produced by immunoSEQ multiplex PCR, yet TCRdb's version contains in-frame clones alone and is incomplete. The data show 150,000 to 200,000 clones, roughly 80% seen once. What was sequenced was PBMCs. These receptors were obtained from a middle-aged man in good health and CMV-seropositive.

V and J are TRBV11-3 and TRBJ2-4; D is perhaps TRBD2 (7 bases). This CDR3 comprises 15 residues. V lost 5 bases, J lost 6 bases, and 17 bases lay in between. The germline gives CDR1 SGHNT, CDR2 YENEEA. CDR3 protein: CASSPGGQGRNIQYF. The CDR3 DNA follows: TGTGCCAGCAGCCCCGGGGGGCAGGGGCGAAACATTCAGTACTTC.

The chain joins TRBV10-3 to TRBJ2-1; 9 positions agree with TRBD2. Germline CDR1 and CDR2: ENHRY and SYGVKD. This CDR3 region has 16 residues. Trimming took 4 bases from V and 8 from J; bases not matched to a gene: 12. The CDR3 sequence is CAISGVYSGSADEQFF. The CDR3 coding sequence is TGTGCCATCAGTGGGGTTTATAGCGGGAGCGCGGATGAGCAGTTCTTC.

This clone was detected only once. The CDR3 sequence is CASSYGENTEAFF. For the CDR3, the DNA is TGTGCCAGCAGTTACGGAGAGAACACTGAAGCTTTCTTT. This rearrangement joins TRBV6-6 to TRBJ1-1, with D uncertain. The CDR3 sequence is 13 residues long. Trimming shortened V by 2 bases and J by 1 base, and 5 bases separated the two germline ends. Germline CDR1 MNHNY, CDR2 SVGAGI (reference sequence).

This rearrangement joins TRBV5-1 to TRBJ2-2; TRBD1 is a possible D gene (6 bases). The CDR3 totals 14 residues. Germline assignment: CDR1 SGHRS and CDR2 YFSETQ. Trimming shortened V by 4 bases and J by 1 base, and 8 bases separated the two germline ends. The CDR3 spells CASSMTGNTGELFF. CDR3 sequence (DNA): TGCGCCAGCAGCATGACAGGGAACACCGGGGAGCTGTTTTTT. The full variable domain, completed using reference TRBV5-1 and TRBJ2-2, is KAGVTQTPRYLIKTRGQQVTLSCSPISGHRSVSWYQQTPGQGLQFLFEYFSETQRNKGNFPGRFSGRQFSNSRSEMNVSTLELGDSALYLCASSMTGNTGELFFGEGSRLTVL.

The chain has TRBV7-9 and TRBJ2-7; a possible D gene is TRBD2 (5 bases). The CDR3 is 14 amino acids. Germline V CDR1 and CDR2: SEHNR, FQNEAQ (reference sequence). V was cut by 5 bases and J by 0 bases, with 11 bases left in between. The CDR3 coding sequence is TGTGCCAGCAGCCTCGACGGGATCTCCTACGAGCAGTACTTC. This translates into CASSLDGISYEQYF.

This clone was seen just once. The chain carries TRBV27 and TRBJ2-1, with a weak D call TRBD2 (6 bases). CDR1 is MNHEY and CDR2 is SMNVEV in the germline V gene (reference sequence). The CDR3 covers 14 residues. The V end was cut by 1 base, the J end by 4 bases, with 8 bases between. In DNA form, the CDR3 reads TGTGCCAGCAGTTTATTGGAGGGGTACAATGAGCAGTTCTTC. Translated, it gives CASSLLEGYNEQFF.

V is TRBV18 and J is TRBJ2-5; 9 nucleotides match TRBD1. The germline V gene has CDR1 KGHSH and CDR2 LQKENI. The CDR3 loop spans 16 amino acids. Unmatched junction bases numbered 8, after V lost 3 bases and J lost 3 bases. DNA for the CDR3: TGTGCCAGCTCACCTACTGTAGGGACAGGGAAAGAGACCCAGTACTTC. As protein: CASSPTVGTGKETQYF.

Notes on this clone: This specimen includes other DNA sequences encoding the same CDR3. The chain links TRBV27 to TRBJ2-7, with 14 nucleotides matching TRBD2. The CDR3 is 15 amino acids. With V trimmed by 3 bases and J by 4 bases, 2 bases remained unmatched. The V gene's germline CDR1 is MNHEY and CDR2 SMNVEV (reference sequence). CDR3 sequence (DNA): TGTGCCAGCAGTTTCGGACTAGCGGGAGGTTACGAGCAGTACTTC. Translation gives CASSFGLAGGYEQYF.

V is TRBV30 and J is TRBJ2-5; 12 bases agree with TRBD1. The germline CDR1 and CDR2 sequences are GTSNPN and SVGIG (reference sequence). Trimming cost V 1 base and J 4 bases; bases outside gene matches: 10. The CDR3 is made up of 17 amino acids. The CDR3 DNA sequence: TGTGCCTGGAGTGAAGCTGGGACAGGGGGCTGGGGAGAGACCCAGTACTTC. Encoded protein: CAWSEAGTGGWGETQYF.

V usage is TRBV7-3 and J usage is TRBJ2-1; 7 bases fit TRBD2. V shed 0 bases, J shed 6 bases, and the junction held 11 bases outside the gene matches. Looked up from germline, CDR1 is SGHTA and CDR2 is FQGTGA. This CDR3 has 17 residues. The CDR3 DNA is TGTGCCAGCAGCTTAACGGGGATGGCGGGAGTTGGCAATGAGCAGTTCTTC. It translates to CASSLTGMAGVGNEQFF.

V and J are TRBV9 and TRBJ2-7, with a weak D call TRBD1 (5 bases). The germline gives CDR1 SGDLS, CDR2 YYNGEE. V lost 0 bases and J lost 0, with 7 bases in between. CDR3 length equals 14 residues. CDR3 nucleotides: TGTGCCAGCAGCGTAGACAGGAGCTCCTACGAGCAGTACTTC. Its translation is CASSVDRSSYEQYF.

The chain uses TRBV19 and TRBJ1-6, with 7 bases aligning to TRBD1. Germline trimming cut 5 bases from V and 6 bases from J; bases unmatched to any gene: 7. The CDR3 consists of 15 residues. Germline assignment: CDR1 LNHDA and CDR2 SQIVND (reference sequence). DNA of the CDR3: TGTGCCAGTAGTGTTACAGGGGCGGGTAATTCACCCCTCCACTTT. Translating gives CASSVTGAGNSPLHF.

This clone appeared a single time. The chain combines TRBV20-1 with TRBJ2-5; no clear D. This CDR3 comprises 10 residues. Germline CDR1 and CDR2: DFQATT and SNEGSKA (reference sequence). Trimming removed 6 bases at V and 1 base at J, with 3 bases between. The CDR3 DNA follows: TGCAGTGCGGCCCAAGAGACCCAGTACTTC. Protein: CSAAQETQYF.

This clone was seen more than once but under ten times. This chain joins TRBV5-1 and TRBJ2-5; 9 nucleotides match TRBD2. The end of the DNA aligns better with TRBJ2-7, so the J call may be wrong. Germline CDR1 is SGHRS and CDR2 is YFSETQ. The CDR3 is 19 residues long. CDR3 protein: CASSLGRLTRTSDSYEQYF. CDR3 DNA sequence: TGCGCCAGCAGCTTGGGTCGCTTAACCAGGACTAGCGACTCCTACGAGCAGTACTTC.

The chain recombines TRBV5-4 with TRBJ2-5, with TRBD2 identical over 9 bases. The CDR3 is 16 amino acids. Germline V CDR1 and CDR2: SGHNT, YYREEE (reference sequence). V lost 2 bases and J lost 2; bases outside the gene matches: 7. CDR3 nucleotide sequence: TGTGCCAGCAGCTTTGGTGTTAGCGGGGGACAAGAGACCCAGTACTTC. It is translated as CASSFGVSGGQETQYF.

This chain joins TRBV7-6 and TRBJ1-6; no reliable D call. The CDR3 runs 15 residues. CDR1 and CDR2 (germline): SGHVS, FNYEAQ. Trimming removed 5 bases at V and 2 bases at J, with 10 bases between. In DNA form, the CDR3 reads TGTGCCAGCAGCACCTACGGGACCTATAATTCACCCCTCCACTTT. Amino acids: CASSTYGTYNSPLHF.

The V and J genes are TRBV11-2 and TRBJ1-1, with 8 bases aligning to TRBD1. In germline, CDR1 is SGHAT, CDR2 FQNNGV. V trimming: 1 base; J trimming: 5 bases; junction bases outside the gene matches: 6. The CDR3 covers 15 residues. The CDR3 DNA sequence: TGTGCCAGCAGCTTAGTATCAGGGGGCATAACTGAAGCTTTCTTT. This encodes CASSLVSGGITEAFF.

This chain joins TRBV10-3 and TRBJ1-6; 9 bases are a match to TRBD1. In germline, CDR1 is ENHRY, CDR2 SYGVKD. J lost 8 bases, V lost 7 bases, and 6 bases had no gene match. The CDR3 is 14 amino acids. CDR3 bases: TGTGCCATCAATCCAACAGGGGGCGATTCACCCCTCCACTTT. Translation gives CAINPTGGDSPLHF.